The 32 T cell receptor beta chains listed next were all sequenced from one sample in a study of graft-versus-host responses after intestinal transplantation. These receptors lack a known antigen. The table came from immunoSEQ multiplex PCR; TCRdb's copy has only in-frame clones and leaves some out. The sample yields about 110,000 clones, roughly 90% seen once. Source: unstimulated CD4+ T cells sorted from spleen or lymph node cells, taken before transplant. The origin of the receptors is a human donor who was the organ donor for an intestinal transplant.

This clone was detected only a few times. The rearrangement links TRBV5-1 to TRBJ1-6, with TRBD1 as a possible D gene (6 bases). The CDR3 contains 15 residues. Germline V gene lookup returns CDR1 SGHRS and CDR2 YFSETQ. Trimming stripped 2 bases from V and 6 bases from J, with 12 bases between. The CDR3 region is CASSLDGQSNSPLHF. As DNA, the CDR3 is TGCGCCAGCAGCTTAGACGGACAGAGTAATTCACCCCTCCACTTT. Full variable domain (missing parts from reference TRBV5-1 and TRBJ1-6): KAGVTQTPRYLIKTRGQQVTLSCSPISGHRSVSWYQQTPGQGLQFLFEYFSETQRNKGNFPGRFSGRQFSNSRSEMNVSTLELGDSALYLCASSLDGQSNSPLHFGNGTRLTVT.

The chain employs TRBV5-1 and TRBJ2-7, with D unclear. Per the germline V gene, CDR1 is SGHRS and CDR2 is YFSETQ. Trimming left V 4 bases short and J 0 bases short, with 8 bases between. The CDR3 contains 13 residues. CDR3 sequence (DNA): TGCGCCAGCAGCCCGAGGAACTCCTACGAGCAGTACTTC. Protein: CASSPRNSYEQYF.

This clone was detected a few times. This sequence joins TRBV28 and TRBJ2-3; 9 nucleotides match TRBD2. Germline trimming cut 5 bases from V and 6 bases from J; bases unmatched to any gene: 12. Germline V CDR1 and CDR2: MDHEN, SYDVKM. The CDR3 length is 16 residues. The CDR3 loop is CASSPELAGFRDTQYF. The DNA for the CDR3 is TGTGCCAGCAGTCCGGAGCTAGCGGGGTTCAGGGATACGCAGTATTTT.

Note on this clone: This specimen includes other DNA sequences encoding the same CDR3. The J gene is TRBJ1-3, the V gene TRBV6-6; D remains unclear. V lost 0 bases and J lost 4, with 1 base in between. CDR1 is MNHNY, CDR2 SVGAGI, per germline (reference sequence). The CDR3 runs to 12 residues. In DNA form, the CDR3 reads TGTGCCAGCAGTTACTCAGGAAACACCATATATTTT. Translation gives CASSYSGNTIYF.

The chain has TRBV5-4 and TRBJ2-5; the D gene is possibly TRBD2 (7 bases). Germline CDR1 reads SGHNT; CDR2 reads YYREEE (reference sequence). The CDR3 has 14 residues. Trimming left V 4 bases short and J 4 bases short, with 14 bases between. The CDR3 reads CASSPGGGGETQYF. The CDR3 DNA sequence: TGTGCCAGCAGCCCGGGGGGAGGGGGAGAGACCCAGTACTTC.

The V and J genes are TRBV7-9 and TRBJ2-1; 8 bases map to TRBD2. Germline trimming cut 4 bases from V and 8 bases from J; bases unmatched to any gene: 13. The CDR3 loop spans 16 amino acids. Germline V gene data show CDR1 as SEHNR and CDR2 as FQNEAQ (reference sequence). CDR3 in DNA: TGTGCCAGCAGCTCCCGCCGGGTAGCGGGAATGCATGAGCAGTTCTTC. It encodes CASSSRRVAGMHEQFF.

In its sample, this clone was seen a few times. The CDR3 DNA reads TGTGCCAGCAGTTACTCGAGATTGGGGAATTCACCCCTCCACTTT. As protein: CASSYSRLGNSPLHF. The chain employs TRBV6-5 and TRBJ1-6; no definite D call. This CDR3 is built from 15 residues. The germline gives CDR1 MNHEY, CDR2 SVGAGI. V was cut by 0 bases and J by 7 bases, with 10 bases left in between.

This clone came up a few times. This chain uses TRBV10-3 with TRBJ2-2, with D tentatively TRBD1 or TRBD2 (6 bases each). CDR3 length: 14 residues. Germline lookup yields CDR1 ENHRY and CDR2 SYGVKD. Between the trimmed V and J ends, which lost 7 bases and 3 bases, there was a span of 12 bases. CDR3 sequence: CAIKGGVDTGELFF. CDR3 sequence (DNA): TGTGCCATCAAGGGGGGAGTCGACACCGGGGAGCTGTTTTTT.

The rearrangement uses TRBV7-3 and TRBJ2-6; D gene unclear. CDR1 and CDR2 (germline): SGHTA, FQGTGA. V gave up 5 bases and J gave up 2 bases, with 4 bases separating them. The CDR3 totals 13 residues. CDR3 loop: CASSTTGANVLTF. The DNA for the CDR3 is TGTGCCAGCAGCACCACTGGGGCCAACGTCCTGACTTTC.

This clone was counted only a few times. In DNA, the CDR3 is TGTGCCAGTAGTATTCCCGGGAGGGCCTTCTACGAGCAGTACTTC. Its protein product is CASSIPGRAFYEQYF. This chain joins TRBV19 and TRBJ2-7; 8 bases are a match to TRBD2. Germline values: CDR1 LNHDA, CDR2 SQIVND (reference sequence). This CDR3 comprises 15 residues. V was clipped by 3 bases and J by 3 bases; unmatched bases: 7.

V is TRBV19 and J is TRBJ2-2; D perhaps matches TRBD2 (6 bases). Looked up from germline, CDR1 is LNHDA and CDR2 is SQIVND (reference sequence). The CDR3 totals 18 residues. V dropped 3 bases and J dropped 0 bases, with 17 bases sitting between them. The CDR3 is CASSIPGLMTANTGELFF. The CDR3 coding sequence is TGTGCCAGTAGTATTCCGGGACTGATGACAGCGAACACCGGGGAGCTGTTTTTT.

V is TRBV5-1 and J is TRBJ2-5, with 8 nucleotides matching TRBD1. This CDR3 is 14 amino acids long. The germline V gene has CDR1 SGHRS and CDR2 YFSETQ. With V trimmed by 4 bases and J by 5 bases, 7 bases remained unmatched. The CDR3 DNA sequence: TGCGCCAGCAGCCCGGGACAGGCCCGGGAGACCCAGTACTTC. Its translation is CASSPGQARETQYF.

This chain links TRBV2 with TRBJ1-2; 10 bases match TRBD1. Germline V gene lookup returns CDR1 SNHLY and CDR2 FYNNEI. This CDR3 has 14 residues. After removal of 7 bases from V and 7 bases from J, the junction contained 9 bases not matched to a gene. CDR3 sequence reads: CASTPRQGATGYTF. The CDR3 DNA sequence: TGTGCCAGCACTCCTCGACAGGGGGCGACTGGCTACACCTTC. The complete variable domain, with remaining parts taken from reference TRBV2 and TRBJ1-2, reads EPEVTQTPSHQVTQMGQEVILRCVPISNHLYFYWYRQILGQKVEFLVSFYNNEISEKSEIFDDQFSVERPDGSNFTLKIRSTKLEDSAMYFCASTPRQGATGYTFGSGTRLTVV.

The chain is built from TRBV28 and TRBJ1-1; 7 bases line up with TRBD1. The germline V gene encodes CDR1 MDHEN and CDR2 SYDVKM. The CDR3 totals 15 residues. V was clipped by 2 bases and J by 3 bases; unmatched bases: 6. The CDR3 DNA sequence: TGTGCCAGCAGTTTACTTAGACAGGGTGACACTGAAGCTTTCTTT. Its translation is CASSLLRQGDTEAFF.

This clone was seen only once. The chain uses TRBV2 and TRBJ1-5; D call uncertain. The CDR3 spans 12 residues. Germline CDR1 reads SNHLY; CDR2 reads FYNNEI. V was trimmed by 4 bases and J by 7 bases, leaving 8 bases between them. The CDR3 sequence: CASSAEGQPQHF. In DNA, the CDR3 is TGTGCCAGCAGTGCTGAGGGACAGCCCCAGCATTTT.

The chain carries TRBV7-9 and TRBJ1-3; D remains unclear. Germline CDR1 and CDR2: SEHNR and FQNEAQ (reference sequence). Trimming pared 1 base from V and 4 bases from J, leaving 2 bases between. The CDR3 is 12 residues long. DNA for the CDR3: TGTGCCAGCAGCTTAGGAGGAAACACCATATATTTT. Translated: CASSLGGNTIYF.

This chain joins TRBV7-3 and TRBJ2-5; 10 bases are shared with TRBD2. V lost 2 bases and J lost 4; bases outside the gene matches: 4. This CDR3 spans 15 amino acids. Germline CDR1 is SGHTA and CDR2 is FQGTGA. The CDR3 sequence: CASSLGTSVGETQYF. DNA of the CDR3: TGTGCCAGCAGCTTAGGGACTAGCGTTGGAGAGACCCAGTACTTC.

The chain uses TRBV28 and TRBJ2-5; 8 nucleotides align to TRBD2. The CDR3 contains 15 residues. V lost 5 bases, J lost 5 bases, and 10 bases stayed unmatched. The germline V gene has CDR1 MDHEN and CDR2 SYDVKM. CDR3 in amino acids: CASSGTGGPGETQYF. The DNA of the CDR3 is TGTGCCAGCAGTGGGACGGGAGGGCCGGGGGAGACCCAGTACTTC.

This chain links TRBV5-1 with TRBJ1-1; no clear D. This CDR3 contains 16 residues. CDR1 and CDR2 (germline): SGHRS, YFSETQ. V lost 3 bases to trimming and J lost 1 base, with 16 bases between them. The CDR3 region has the DNA TGCGCCAGCAGCTCGCAAGGGTACTTGGGGAACACTGAAGCTTTCTTT. This encodes CASSSQGYLGNTEAFF.

The chain couples TRBV4-2 to TRBJ1-1; tentative D call: TRBD1 (5 bases). The ends were cut back, 0 bases at V and 8 bases at J, with 16 bases in the middle. This CDR3 has 15 residues. Germline CDR1 is LGHNA and CDR2 is YNFKEQ. CDR3 loop: CASSQEVREAGEAFF. Written as DNA, the CDR3 is TGTGCCAGCAGCCAAGAGGTGAGAGAAGCAGGGGAAGCTTTCTTT.

The CDR3 here is CASSPRQGENSPLHF. The DNA of the CDR3 is TGTGCCAGCTCACCGCGGCAGGGGGAGAATTCACCCCTCCACTTT. The chain has TRBV18 and TRBJ1-6; TRBD1 agrees at 7 bases. Germline V lookup: CDR1 KGHSH, CDR2 LQKENI. The CDR3 loop spans 15 amino acids. V dropped 3 bases and J dropped 7; count of bases not matched to a gene: 6.

DNA of the CDR3: TGTGCCAGCAGCTTACAGGCATCGGAGCAGTTCTTC. It encodes CASSLQASEQFF. The chain recombines TRBV7-2 with TRBJ2-1; D is undetermined. The V and J ends lost 2 bases and 10 bases respectively, with 9 bases between them. Germline lookup yields CDR1 SGHTA and CDR2 FQGNSA. CDR3 length: 12 amino acids. The whole variable domain, remainder taken from reference TRBV7-2 and TRBJ2-1, is GAGVSQSPSNKVTEKGKDVELRCDPISGHTALYWYRQSLGQGLEFLIYFQGNSAPDKSGLPSDRFSAERTGGSVSTLTIQRTQQEDSAVYLCASSLQASEQFFGPGTRLTVL.

The chain employs TRBV19 and TRBJ2-3, with D perhaps assigned TRBD1 or TRBD2 (7 bases each). CDR1 and CDR2 (germline): LNHDA, SQIVND (reference sequence). The CDR3 extends over 15 amino acids. V was pared by 7 bases and J by 2 bases, with 16 bases between. The DNA for the CDR3 is TGTGCCAGTAACACTCAGGGGGGGATCACAGATACGCAGTATTTT. Its protein product is CASNTQGGITDTQYF. The full variable domain, its missing parts supplied by reference TRBV19 and TRBJ2-3, is DGGITQSPKYLFRKEGQNVTLSCEQNLNHDAMYWYRQDPGQGLRLIYYSQIVNDFQKGDIAEGYSVSREKKESFPLTVTSAQKNPTAFYLCASNTQGGITDTQYFGPGTRLTVL.

V and J are TRBV2 and TRBJ2-1; 10 bases fit TRBD2. With 1 base clipped from V and 5 bases from J, the junction kept 2 bases outside the gene matches. Germline V lookup: CDR1 SNHLY, CDR2 FYNNEI. There are 15 residues in the CDR3. DNA for the CDR3: TGTGCCAGCAGTGAAGACGGACTAGCGGACAATGAGCAGTTCTTC. Its protein product is CASSEDGLADNEQFF.

The J gene is TRBJ1-5, the V gene TRBV30; D gene unclear. Germline assignment: CDR1 GTSNPN and CDR2 SVGIG (reference sequence). The V gene lost 2 bases and the J gene lost 7 bases, with 9 bases spanning the gap. The CDR3 runs to 12 residues. For the CDR3, the DNA is TGTGCCTGGAGTTCCGGGGTCCAGCCCCAGCATTTT. This encodes CAWSSGVQPQHF.

This rearrangement joins TRBV5-8 to TRBJ2-1; perhaps TRBD2 as D (5 bases). CDR1 SGHTS and CDR2 YDEGEE come from the germline V gene. The CDR3 runs 14 residues. Between the trimmed V and J ends, which lost 4 bases and 9 bases, there was a span of 17 bases. For the CDR3, the DNA is TGTGCCAGCAGCCCCGTCATACGAGGGCCTGAGCAGTTCTTC. It encodes CASSPVIRGPEQFF.

The chain carries TRBV2 and TRBJ2-5, with D perhaps matching TRBD1 or TRBD2 (6 bases each). V gave up 7 bases and J gave up 5 bases, with 14 bases separating them. Germline assignment: CDR1 SNHLY and CDR2 FYNNEI. This CDR3 comprises 13 residues. CDR3 DNA sequence: TGTGCCAGCAATCGTGAGGGGGGTGAGACCCAGTACTTC. Its protein product is CASNREGGETQYF.

Comment on this clone: One end of the junction fails to match germline, which may point to a read error. Other nucleotide sequences in the sample specify the same CDR3. The V gene is TRBV7-9, the J gene TRBJ2-7, with 9 bases identical to TRBD1. This CDR3 is 14 amino acids long. Germline V lookup: CDR1 SEHNR, CDR2 FQNEAQ (reference sequence). CDR3 nucleotides: TGCGCCAGCAGCCGTGGGACAGGGAGTTACGAGCAGTACTTC. Its protein product is CASSRGTGSYEQYF.

The chain recombines TRBV30 with TRBJ1-4; the D gene is possibly TRBD1 (5 bases). The germline V gene has CDR1 GTSNPN and CDR2 SVGIG (reference sequence). V was trimmed by 1 base and J by 0 bases, leaving 9 bases between them. The CDR3 extends over 15 amino acids. The CDR3 DNA reads TGTGCCTGGAGTGCCGACAGAGCAACTAATGAAAAACTGTTTTTT. Translated, it gives CAWSADRATNEKLFF.

The chain is built from TRBV4-1 and TRBJ1-5; D unclear. Per germline, CDR1 MGHRA and CDR2 YSYEKL. V was cut by 3 bases and J by 1 base, with 10 bases left in between. The CDR3 is 15 residues long. CDR3 sequence: CASSQAGRSNQPQHF. The CDR3 coding sequence is TGCGCCAGCAGCCAGGCAGGCAGGAGCAATCAGCCCCAGCATTTT.

The chain is built from TRBV5-4 and TRBJ2-2; D is perhaps TRBD2 (5 bases). The CDR3 is 17 amino acids. Germline V gene sequence: CDR1 SGHNT, CDR2 YYREEE (reference sequence). The V end was cut by 4 bases, the J end by 1 base, with 17 bases between. This CDR3 reads CASSPTPLRGNTGELFF. The CDR3 DNA reads TGTGCCAGCAGCCCTACTCCCCTTCGGGGGAACACCGGGGAGCTGTTTTTT.

This clone rates as medium-sized (0.01 to 0.1%). The chain links TRBV5-6 to TRBJ2-7; the match to TRBD2 covers 9 bases. V lost 3 bases to trimming and J lost 6 bases; unmatched junction nucleotides: 10. The CDR3 is 15 amino acids. CDR1 and CDR2 (germline): SGHDT, YYEEEE. CDR3 protein: CASSSVVAGAGEQYF. The CDR3, as DNA: TGTGCCAGCAGCTCGGTGGTAGCGGGAGCGGGCGAGCAGTACTTC.